This T cell receptor beta chain was identified during a study of long-term antiretroviral therapy in people with HIV. Whole-study findings and limits: Controls exceeded HIV repertoires in CDR3 length range.

As concerns this clone: Its target is not known.

This CDR3 contains 15 residues. Trimming cost V 0 bases and J 5 bases; bases outside gene matches: 5. The germline V gene has CDR1 SGHRS and CDR2 YFSETQ. Each contributor possessed a minimum of one pre-ART and a minimum of two post-ART PBMC samples. The authors ran the immunoSEQ assay, v3.0, at survey level. The data were produced by immunoSEQ multiplex PCR, yet TCRdb's version contains in-frame clones alone and is incomplete. The repertoire holds about 30,000 clones, roughly 96% seen once, with 7% to 9% in the top ten. The specimen comprised unsorted PBMCs, sampled around 6 years after starting antiretroviral therapy. This receptor was obtained from a man between 25 and 39 years old with HIV. The chain carries TRBV5-1 and TRBJ2-3; 8 nucleotides align to TRBD1. In DNA form, the CDR3 reads TGCGCCAGCAGCTTGGGGACAGGGTGGGGAGATACGCAGTATTTT. It specifies CASSLGTGWGDTQYF.